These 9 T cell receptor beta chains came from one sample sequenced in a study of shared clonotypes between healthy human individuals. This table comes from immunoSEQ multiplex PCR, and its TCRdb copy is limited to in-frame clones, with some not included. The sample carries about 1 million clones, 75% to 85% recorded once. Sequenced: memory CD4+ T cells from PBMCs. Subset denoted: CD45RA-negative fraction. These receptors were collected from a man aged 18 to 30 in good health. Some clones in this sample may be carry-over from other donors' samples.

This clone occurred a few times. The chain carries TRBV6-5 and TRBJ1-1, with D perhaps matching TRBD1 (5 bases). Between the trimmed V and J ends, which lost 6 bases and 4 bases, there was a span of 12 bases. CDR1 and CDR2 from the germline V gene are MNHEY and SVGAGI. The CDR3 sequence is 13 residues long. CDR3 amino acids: CASRYPGTTEAFF. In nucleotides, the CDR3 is TGTGCCAGCAGGTACCCAGGGACCACTGAAGCTTTCTTT.

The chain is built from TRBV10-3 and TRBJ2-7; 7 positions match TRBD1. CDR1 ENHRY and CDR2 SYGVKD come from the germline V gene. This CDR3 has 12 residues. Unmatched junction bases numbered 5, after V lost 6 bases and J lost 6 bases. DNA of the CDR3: TGTGCCATCAGCCAGGGGGTGGGCGAGCAGTACTTC. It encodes CAISQGVGEQYF.

The CDR3 sequence: CASSSSGGGVYGYTF. The CDR3 DNA sequence: TGTGCCAGCAGCTCCTCTGGGGGAGGGGTCTATGGCTACACCTTC. The chain employs TRBV5-4 and TRBJ1-2, with D possibly TRBD1 on 5 matching bases. Per germline, CDR1 SGHNT and CDR2 YYREEE (reference sequence). Trimming removed 3 bases from V and 4 bases from J, with 16 bases in between. The CDR3 runs 15 residues. The whole variable domain, filled in from reference TRBV5-4 and TRBJ1-2, reads ETGVTQSPTHLIKTRGQQVTLRCSSQSGHNTVSWYQQALGQGPQFIFQYYREEENGRGNFPPRFSGLQFPNYSSELNVNALELDDSALYLCASSSSGGGVYGYTFGSGTRLTVV.

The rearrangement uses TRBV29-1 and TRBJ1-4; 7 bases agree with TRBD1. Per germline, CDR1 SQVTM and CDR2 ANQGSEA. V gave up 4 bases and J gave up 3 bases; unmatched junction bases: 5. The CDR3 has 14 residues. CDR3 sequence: CSVGLGTANEKLFF. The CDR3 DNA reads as TGCAGCGTTGGCCTCGGGACAGCTAATGAAAAACTGTTTTTT.

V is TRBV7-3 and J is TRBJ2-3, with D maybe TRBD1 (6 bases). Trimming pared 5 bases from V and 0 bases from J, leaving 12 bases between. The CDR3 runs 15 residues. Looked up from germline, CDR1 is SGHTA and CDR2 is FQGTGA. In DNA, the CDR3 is TGTGCCAGCAGCCCCCGGGACACAAGCACAGATACGCAGTATTTT. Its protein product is CASSPRDTSTDTQYF.

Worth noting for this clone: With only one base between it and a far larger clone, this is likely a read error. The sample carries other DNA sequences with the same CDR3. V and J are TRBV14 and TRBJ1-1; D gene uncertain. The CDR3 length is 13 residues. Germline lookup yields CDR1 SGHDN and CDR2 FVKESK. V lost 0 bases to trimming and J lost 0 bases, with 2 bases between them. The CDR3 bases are TGTGCCAGCAGCCAAGATCTGAACACTGAAGCTTTCTTT. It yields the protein CASSQDLNTEAFF.

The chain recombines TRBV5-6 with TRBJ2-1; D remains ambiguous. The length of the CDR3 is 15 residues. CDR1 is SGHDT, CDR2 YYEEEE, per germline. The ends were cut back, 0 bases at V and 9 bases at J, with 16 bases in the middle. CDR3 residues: CASSLGFPTMTEQFF. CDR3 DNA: TGTGCCAGCAGCTTGGGCTTTCCTACAATGACTGAGCAGTTCTTC. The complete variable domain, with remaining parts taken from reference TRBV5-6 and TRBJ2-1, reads DAGVTQSPTHLIKTRGQQVTLRCSPKSGHDTVSWYQQALGQGPQFIFQYYEEEERQRGNFPDRFSGHQFPNYSSELNVNALLLGDSALYLCASSLGFPTMTEQFFGPGTRLTVL.

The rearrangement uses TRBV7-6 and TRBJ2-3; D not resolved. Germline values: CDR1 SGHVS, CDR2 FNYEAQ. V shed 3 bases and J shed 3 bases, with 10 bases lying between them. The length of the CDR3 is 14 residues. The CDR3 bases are TGTGCCAGCAGCTTCAAGATCCGAACAGATACGCAGTATTTT. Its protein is CASSFKIRTDTQYF.

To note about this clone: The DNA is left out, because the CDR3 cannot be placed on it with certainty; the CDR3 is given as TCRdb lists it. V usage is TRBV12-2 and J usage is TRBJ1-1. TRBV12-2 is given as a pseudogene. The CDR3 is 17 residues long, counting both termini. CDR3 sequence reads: CASRGRTFWGVGTEAFF.